This T cell receptor (beta chain) appears in the sequencing data of a study of T cell responses to AZD1222 COVID-19 vaccine. Findings of the study overall: Donors skewed white British and female; clonal diversity was possibly underestimated. Spike-specific TCR repertoires showed rising breadth and depth after two AZD1222 doses. Repertoires in all cases were sampled only once the peak T cell response had passed.

Sequencing used immunoSEQ multiplex PCR; TCRdb keeps in-frame clones, though not all of them. The data hold under 150,000 clones, with around 90% observed a single time. Concerning this clone itself: Its cognate antigen is unknown.

Trimming took off 1 base at V and 5 bases at J, with 6 bases between the two ends. Germline CDR1 is SGHVS and CDR2 is FQNEAQ. The CDR3 sequence is 14 residues long. This specimen was peripheral blood, taken on day 0 of AZD1222 vaccination. The chain recombines TRBV7-8 with TRBJ1-6; D not resolved. This sequence originates from an adult in good health. The CDR3 protein is CASSLGRHNSPLHF. CDR3 bases: TGTGCCAGCAGCTTAGGGCGACATAATTCACCCCTCCACTTT.